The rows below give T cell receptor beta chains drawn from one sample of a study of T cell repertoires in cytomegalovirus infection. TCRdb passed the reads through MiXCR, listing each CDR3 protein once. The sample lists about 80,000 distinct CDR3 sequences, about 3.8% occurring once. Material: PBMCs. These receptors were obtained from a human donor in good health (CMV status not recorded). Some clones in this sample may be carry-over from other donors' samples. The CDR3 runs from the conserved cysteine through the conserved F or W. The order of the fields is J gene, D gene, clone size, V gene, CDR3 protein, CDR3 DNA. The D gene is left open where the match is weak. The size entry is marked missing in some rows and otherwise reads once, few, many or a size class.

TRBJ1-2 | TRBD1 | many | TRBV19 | CASSTSSGTGYGYTF | TGTGCCAGTAGTACCTCATCCGGGACAGGCTATGGCTACACCTTC
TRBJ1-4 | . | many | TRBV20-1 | CSAWWLATNEKLFF | TGCAGTGCTTGGTGGCTTGCAACTAATGAAAAACTGTTTTTT
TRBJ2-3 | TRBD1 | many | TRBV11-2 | CASSSNRDRSTDTQYF | TGTGCCAGCAGCTCCAACCGGGACAGAAGCACAGATACGCAGTATTTT
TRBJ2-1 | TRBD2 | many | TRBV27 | CASSRTSSYNEQFF | TGTGCCAGCAGCCGGACTAGCTCCTACAATGAGCAGTTCTTC
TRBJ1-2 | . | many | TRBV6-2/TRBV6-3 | CASSRRQVKNYGYTF | TGTGCCAGCAGTCGGCGACAGGTGAAGAACTATGGCTACACCTTC
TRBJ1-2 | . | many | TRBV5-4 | CASSLGGGRSYGYTF | TGTGCCAGCAGCTTGGGAGGGGGTAGGAGCTATGGCTACACCTTC
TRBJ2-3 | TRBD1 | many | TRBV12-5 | CASGLGTAPDTQYF | TGTGCTAGTGGTCTCGGGACAGCCCCAGATACGCAGTATTTT
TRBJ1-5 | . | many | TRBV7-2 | CASSLERRQPQHF | TGTGCCAGCAGCTTAGAGAGGAGACAGCCCCAGCATTTT
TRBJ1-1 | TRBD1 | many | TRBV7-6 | CASSLDRVTEAFF | TGTGCCAGCAGCTTGGACAGGGTAACTGAAGCTTTCTTT
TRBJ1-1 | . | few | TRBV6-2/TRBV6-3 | CASSYRAGTEAFF | TGTGCCAGCAGTTACAGGGCTGGCACTGAAGCTTTCTTT
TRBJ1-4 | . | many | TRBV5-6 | CASSFIGATNEKLFF | TGTGCCAGCAGCTTTATCGGAGCAACTAATGAAAAACTGTTTTTT
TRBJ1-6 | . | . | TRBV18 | CASSPGQGGSPLHF | TGTGCCAGCTCACCAGGGCAGGGTGGTTCACCCCTCCACTTT
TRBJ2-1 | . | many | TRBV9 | CASSKGPNEQFF | TGTGCCAGCAGTAAGGGGCCCAATGAGCAGTTCTTC
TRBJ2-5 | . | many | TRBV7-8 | CASSLHPGSNQGETQYF | TGTGCCAGCAGCTTACATCCGGGGTCCAACCAAGGAGAGACCCAGTACTTC
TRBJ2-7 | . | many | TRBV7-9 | CATGHDNTYEQYF | TGTGCCACCGGCCATGATAATACCTACGAGCAGTACTTC
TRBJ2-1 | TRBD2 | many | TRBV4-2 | CASSQEPGGAYNEQFF | TGTGCCAGCAGCCAAGAACCGGGGGGGGCCTACAATGAGCAGTTCTTC
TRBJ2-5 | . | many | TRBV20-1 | CSAHSPNRVETQYF | TGCAGTGCCCATAGTCCTAACCGGGTGGAGACCCAGTACTTC
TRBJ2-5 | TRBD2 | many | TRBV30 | CAWSMGGTETQYF | TGTGCCTGGAGTATGGGAGGGACCGAGACCCAGTACTTC
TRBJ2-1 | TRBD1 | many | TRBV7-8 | CASSTGDRVDSSYNEQFF | TGTGCCAGCAGCACAGGGGACAGGGTCGACAGCTCCTACAATGAGCAGTTCTTC
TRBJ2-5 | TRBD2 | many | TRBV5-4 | CASSFPSGGAKETQYF | TGTGCCAGCAGCTTCCCTAGCGGGGGGGCTAAAGAGACCCAGTACTTC
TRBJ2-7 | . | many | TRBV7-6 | CASSLSGESYEQYF | TGTGCCAGCAGCTTATCGGGGGAGAGCTACGAGCAGTACTTC
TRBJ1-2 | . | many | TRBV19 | CASSNGGDYGYTF | TGTGCCAGTAGTAATGGAGGAGACTATGGCTACACCTTC
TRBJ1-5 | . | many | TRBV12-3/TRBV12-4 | CASNWGGDQPQHF | TGTGCCAGCAATTGGGGGGGCGATCAGCCCCAGCATTTT
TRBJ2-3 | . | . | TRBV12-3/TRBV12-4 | CASSVRAPDTQYF | TGCGCCAGCTCAGTAAGGGCGCCAGATACGCAGTATTTT
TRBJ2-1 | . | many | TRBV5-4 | CASSLELASIYNEQFF | TGTGCCAGCAGCTTGGAGCTAGCTTCCATATACAATGAGCAGTTCTTC
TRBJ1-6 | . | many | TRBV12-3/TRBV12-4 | CASSSTGSYSPLHF | TGTGCCAGCAGTTCTACAGGATCCTATTCACCCCTCCACTTT
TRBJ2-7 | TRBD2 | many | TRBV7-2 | CASAAVGLVYEQYF | TGTGCCAGCGCCGCAGTAGGACTAGTATACGAGCAGTACTTC
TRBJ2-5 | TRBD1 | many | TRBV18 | CASSPPQGKLTQYF | TGTGCCAGCTCACCACCACAGGGGAAATTGACCCAGTACTTC
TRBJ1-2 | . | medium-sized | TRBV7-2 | CASSQGEGNGYTF | TGTGCCAGCAGCCAAGGGGAGGGGAATGGCTACACCTTC
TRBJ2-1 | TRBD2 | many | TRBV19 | CASSHGGISSYNEQFF | TGTGCCAGTTCCCACGGGGGGATTAGCTCCTACAATGAGCAGTTCTTC
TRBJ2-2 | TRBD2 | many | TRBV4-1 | CASSQVTLGGINGELFF | TGCGCCAGCAGCCAAGTTACCCTGGGAGGGATTAACGGGGAGCTGTTTTTT
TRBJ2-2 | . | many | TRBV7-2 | CASSLELLRNTGELFF | TGTGCCAGCAGCTTAGAGCTGTTAAGGAACACCGGGGAGCTGTTTTTT
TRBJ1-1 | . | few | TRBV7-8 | CASRSTGSAGTEAFF | TGTGCCAGCAGAAGCACGGGATCGGCGGGCACTGAAGCTTTCTTT
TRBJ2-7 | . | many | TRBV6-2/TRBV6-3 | CASSWTSGAYEQYF | TGTGCCAGCAGCTGGACTTCCGGAGCCTACGAGCAGTACTTC
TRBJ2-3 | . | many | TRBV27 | CASSFFGGTDTQYF | TGTGCCAGCAGTTTCTTCGGGGGCACAGATACGCAGTATTTT
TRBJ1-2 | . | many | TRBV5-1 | CASSAPGWQGSLGGYTF | TGCGCCAGCAGCGCCCCAGGTTGGCAGGGGTCCCTTGGTGGCTACACCTTC
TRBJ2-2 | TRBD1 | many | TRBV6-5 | CASSFGTGVGGELFF | TGTGCCAGCAGTTTCGGGACAGGGGTTGGCGGGGAGCTGTTTTTT
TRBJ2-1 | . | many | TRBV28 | CASSPPGASQQFF | TGTGCCAGCAGTCCCCCTGGAGCAAGCCAGCAGTTCTTC
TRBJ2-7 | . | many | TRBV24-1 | CAPSQGRVYEQYF | TGTGCCCCCTCCCAGGGAAGGGTCTACGAGCAGTACTTC
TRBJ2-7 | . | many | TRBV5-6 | CASTQQPLSSYEQYF | TGTGCCAGCACCCAGCAGCCCCTGAGCTCCTACGAGCAGTACTTC
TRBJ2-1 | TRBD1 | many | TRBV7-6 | CASSSTGSSYNEQFF | TGTGCCAGCAGCTCGACAGGGAGCTCCTACAATGAGCAGTTCTTC
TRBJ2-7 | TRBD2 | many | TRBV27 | CASTSLAGRFEQYF | TGTGCCAGCACCTCACTAGCGGGGCGGTTCGAGCAGTACTTC
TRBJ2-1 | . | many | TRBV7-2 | CASSLGLRAVEQFF | TGTGCCAGCAGCTTAGGGCTCCGGGCCGTAGAGCAGTTCTTC
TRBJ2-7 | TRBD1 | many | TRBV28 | CASRDGTGPFGEQYF | TGTGCCAGCAGGGATGGGACAGGGCCCTTTGGCGAGCAGTACTTC
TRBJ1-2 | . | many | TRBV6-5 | CASSSILDAEYGYTF | TGTGCCAGCAGTTCCATACTGGACGCGGAATATGGCTACACCTTC
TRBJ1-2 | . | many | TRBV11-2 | CASSFLQGPGVHYGYTF | TGTGCCAGCAGCTTCCTACAGGGTCCTGGGGTCCACTATGGCTACACCTTC
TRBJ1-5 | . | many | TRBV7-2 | CASSSPNQPQHF | TGTGCCAGCAGCTCCCCCAATCAGCCCCAGCATTTT
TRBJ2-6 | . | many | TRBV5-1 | CASSDQGSGANVLTF | TGCGCCAGCAGCGATCAGGGATCTGGGGCCAACGTCCTGACTTTC
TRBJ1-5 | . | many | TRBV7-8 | CASSLYGLRGNQPQHF | TGTGCCAGCAGCTTATATGGGCTCAGGGGCAATCAGCCCCAGCATTTT
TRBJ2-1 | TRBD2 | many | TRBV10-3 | CAISESSAGGLGEQFF | TGTGCCATCAGTGAGTCCTCCGCGGGGGGGCTTGGTGAGCAGTTCTTC
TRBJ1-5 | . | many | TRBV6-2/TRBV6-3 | CASSYSPAGRYQPQHF | TGTGCCAGCAGTTACTCCCCGGCGGGGCGCTATCAGCCCCAGCATTTT
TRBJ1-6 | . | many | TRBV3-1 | CASSSTGNSYNSPLHF | TGTGCCAGCAGCTCAACAGGGAACTCCTATAATTCACCCCTCCACTTT
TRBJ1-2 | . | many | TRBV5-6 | CASSLGQALYGYTF | TGTGCCAGCAGCTTGGGTCAGGCCCTCTATGGCTACACCTTC
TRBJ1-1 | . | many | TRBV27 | CASSSQQPRMNTEAFF | TGTGCCAGCAGTTCTCAGCAGCCTCGTATGAACACTGAAGCTTTCTTT